Listed here is a single T cell receptor beta chain. Its specificity is unknown. Treatment: over 15 received Ad26.COV2.S at low or high dose, single or two shots; 5 received placebo; per-sample allocation not given. Sampling occurred on day 63 after the first vaccine or placebo injection. At a Boston site, the person donating was an adult of 18-55 years. The sample originates from a study of Ad26.COV2.S vaccination and SARS-CoV-2 variants. Study conclusions and caveats: Total T cell responses, in the TCR breadth and depth analyses, may have been underestimated. Vaccine and placebo recipients had similar non-spike TCR breadth. Vaccinees displayed broader spike-specific TCR repertoires than placebo recipients.

Only in-frame clones appear in the TCRdb table, and some are missing; sequencing was by immunoSEQ multiplex PCR. The table lists 300,000 to 350,000 clones, over 80% of them singletons, with around 2.2% in the top ten. This CDR3 comprises 16 residues. Germline V lookup: CDR1 SGHTA, CDR2 FQGNSA. J gave up 2 bases and V 5 bases, and 11 bases lay outside the gene matches. This receptor was taken from a person aged 18-65 years who received the Ad26.COV2.S COVID-19 vaccine or a placebo. The source material was peripheral blood, sampled in a trial of Ad26.COV2.S vaccine versus placebo. This rearrangement joins TRBV7-2 to TRBJ2-7, with 8 bases fitting TRBD2. CDR3 loop: CASSAQGLAMPYEQYF. CDR3 in DNA: TGTGCCAGCAGCGCTCAAGGACTAGCTATGCCCTACGAGCAGTACTTC.